The clone carrying this T cell receptor (beta chain) was counted between two and nine times. Germline V CDR1 and CDR2: SGDLS, YYNGEE. V lost 3 bases to trimming and J lost 6 bases; unmatched junction nucleotides: 5. The CDR3 covers 14 residues. Unique molecular identifiers were incorporated into the prepared TCRbeta library. TCRdb independently ran MiXCR on the PCR reads; one entry per CDR3 protein. The repertoire includes approximately 400,000 distinct CDR3 sequences, roughly a tenth of them detected once, and 5% to 6.5% sits in the top ten. The data were obtained in a study of T-cell reconstitution after alpha-beta-depleted transplantation in children.

The chain links TRBV9 to TRBJ2-3; 9 bases align to TRBD2. The source of this sequence is a human donor who donated a stem cell graft to a child with acute myeloid leukemia. The specimen comprised PBMCs from the stem cell graft donor, sampled from the stem cell graft. The CDR3 region is CASSDGTSFDTQYF. In nucleotides, the CDR3 is TGTGCCAGCAGCGACGGGACTAGCTTCGATACGCAGTATTTT. The variable domain in full, with the rest retrieved from reference TRBV9 and TRBJ2-3, is DSGVTQTPKHLITATGQRVTLRCSPRSGDLSVYWYQQSLDQGLQFLIQYYNGEERAKGNILERFSAQQFPDLHSELNLSSLELGDSALYFCASSDGTSFDTQYFGPGTRLTVL.